The subject of this entry is one T cell receptor beta chain. Its matching antigen is unknown. CDR1 and CDR2 (germline): MNHNS, SASEGT. The CDR3 contains 15 residues. V gave up 3 bases and J gave up 0 bases, with 9 bases separating them. The protocol was immunoSEQ multiplex PCR, while the TCRdb copy is restricted to in-frame clones and leaves out a portion. The table lists 450,000 to 700,000 clones, about 95% of them singletons, with less than 0.13% in the top ten. The naive CD8 population came from CD45RO-negative cells selected for CCR7, without terminally differentiated effector memory CD45RA+ cells. The sample originates from a study of shared clonotypes between healthy human individuals. At the level of the study: Aged 18 to 49, the donors were two women and a few men.

Findings of the study overall: Clonotypes not shared had lower generation probabilities than those common to all four donors.

The receptor's source is a woman in her twenties or thirties in good health. The chain joins TRBV6-1 to TRBJ2-1, with D perhaps TRBD2 (5 bases). The sequenced material came from naive CD8+ T cells sorted from blood. The CDR3 is CASSEFSGSYNEQFF. The CDR3 nucleotides are TGTGCCAGCAGTGAGTTCAGCGGCTCCTACAATGAGCAGTTCTTC.